The 19 T cell receptor beta chains below were found in one sample sequenced in a study of blood T cell repertoires in COVID-19. Clones were read by immunoSEQ multiplex PCR, and TCRdb kept only the in-frame ones, dropping some. The sample shows 150,000 to 200,000 clones, about 93% of them seen only once. Source material: peripheral blood. The receptors were sampled from a woman aged 50 to 60 with acute or convalescent COVID-19.

The chain recombines TRBV29-1 with TRBJ2-7; TRBD1 might be the D (6 bases). Germline CDR1 reads SQVTM; CDR2 reads ANQGSEA. Trimming took off 2 bases at V and 5 bases at J, with 13 bases between the two ends. The CDR3 runs 13 residues. CDR3 amino acids: CSVEPPQGNEQYF. The DNA of the CDR3 is TGCAGCGTTGAACCCCCCCAGGGGAACGAGCAGTACTTC.

The chain carries TRBV9 and TRBJ1-1, with 7 bases lining up with TRBD1. Germline CDR1 is SGDLS and CDR2 is YYNGEE. Trimming took 4 bases from V and 3 from J; bases not matched to a gene: 6. The CDR3 is made up of 14 amino acids. CDR3 coding DNA: TGTGCCAGCAGCCCCCGACAGGGCGACACTGAAGCTTTCTTT. Encoded protein: CASSPRQGDTEAFF. Looking up the rest from reference TRBV9 and TRBJ1-1 gives the full variable domain: DSGVTQTPKHLITATGQRVTLRCSPRSGDLSVYWYQQSLDQGLQFLIQYYNGEERAKGNILERFSAQQFPDLHSELNLSSLELGDSALYFCASSPRQGDTEAFFGQGTRLTVV.

The chain is built from TRBV12-3 or TRBV12-4 and TRBJ1-1; TRBD1 might be the D (6 bases). The CDR3 has 11 residues. Trimming shortened V by 7 bases and J by 9 bases, and 12 bases separated the two germline ends. The CDR3 spells CASTSDSKAFF. DNA of the CDR3: TGTGCCAGCACCTCGGACAGCAAAGCTTTCTTT.

The chain has TRBV29-1 and TRBJ2-7, with 11 bases fitting TRBD2. This CDR3 has 14 residues. Germline trimming cut 3 bases from V and 2 bases from J; bases unmatched to any gene: 3. The germline CDR1 and CDR2 sequences are SQVTM and ANQGSEA. CDR3 coding DNA: TGCAGCGTTGAGGGGACTAGCGGAACCTACGAGCAGTACTTC. Its translation: CSVEGTSGTYEQYF.

V is TRBV6-5 and J is TRBJ2-1; TRBD1 aligns across 7 bases. Germline V lookup: CDR1 MNHEY, CDR2 SVGAGI. The CDR3 loop spans 14 amino acids. Trimming took 9 bases from V and 7 from J; bases not matched to a gene: 12. The DNA for the CDR3 is TGTGCCAGTCAATACTATACCAGGGGGAATGAGCAGTTCTTC. Protein: CASQYYTRGNEQFF.

The chain joins TRBV6-5 to TRBJ1-2; D may be TRBD1 (5 bases). CDR3 length: 15 amino acids. Trimming shortened V by 0 bases and J by 2 bases, and 10 bases separated the two germline ends. CDR1 and CDR2 (germline): MNHEY, SVGAGI. This CDR3 reads CASSYSSGSNYGYTF. The CDR3, as DNA: TGTGCCAGCAGTTACTCGTCAGGGTCCAACTATGGCTACACCTTC.

There are a few counts of this clone. V is TRBV5-6 and J is TRBJ1-1; TRBD1 agrees at 7 bases. J was trimmed by 11 bases and V by 2 bases; bases with no gene match: 15. The CDR3 is 15 residues long. Germline V gene data show CDR1 as SGHDT and CDR2 as YYEEEE. CDR3 DNA: TGTGCCAGCAGCTTCCCGGGACAGTCGACACTGAGGGCTTTCTTT. Translation gives CASSFPGQSTLRAFF.

The chain couples TRBV5-5 to TRBJ1-4; D perhaps matches TRBD1 (5 bases). From germline, CDR1 is SGHKS and CDR2 YYEKEE (reference sequence). V was clipped by 3 bases and J by 7 bases, with 10 bases between them. The CDR3 covers 13 residues. CDR3 residues: CASSSLGGEKLFF. The CDR3 nucleotides are TGTGCCAGCAGCTCCTTGGGGGGTGAAAAACTGTTTTTT.

About this clone: Mismatch with germline at one junction end may stem from a read error. V is TRBV6-5 and J is TRBJ1-1, with D possibly TRBD1 on 5 matching bases. The CDR3 is 13 residues long. Germline lookup yields CDR1 MNHEY and CDR2 SVGAGI. The CDR3 loop reads CASSYRGNAEAFF. The CDR3, as DNA: TGTGCCAGCAGTTACCGGGGGAACGCTGAAGCTTTCTTT.

This clone occurred once. The chain links TRBV28 to TRBJ2-7; D is ambiguous. The CDR3 is 12 amino acids. Germline V gene data show CDR1 as MDHEN and CDR2 as SYDVKM. The germline V and J ends were trimmed by 1 base and 4 bases, with 5 bases remaining between them. The CDR3 spells CASSLLLYEQYF. For the CDR3, the DNA is TGTGCCAGCAGTTTATTACTATACGAGCAGTACTTC.

The chain uses TRBV6-1 and TRBJ1-6, with a tentative D call TRBD1 (5 bases). Between the trimmed V and J ends, which lost 3 bases and 10 bases, there was a span of 22 bases. Germline V gene data show CDR1 as MNHNS and CDR2 as SASEGT. CDR3 length equals 17 residues. The CDR3 is CASSEGRAGTRRSPLHF. For the CDR3, the DNA is TGTGCCAGCAGTGAGGGGAGGGCAGGGACTCGGCGGTCACCCCTCCACTTT.

V is TRBV9 and J is TRBJ1-1, with D perhaps matching TRBD1 (5 bases). This CDR3 has 15 amino acids. The germline V gene has CDR1 SGDLS and CDR2 YYNGEE. Trimming pared 4 bases from V and 0 bases from J, leaving 13 bases between. The CDR3 sequence is CASSPRTSMNTEAFF. DNA for the CDR3: TGTGCCAGCAGCCCCCGGACATCCATGAACACTGAAGCTTTCTTT.

The genes are TRBV2 and TRBJ1-2, with D possibly matching TRBD1 (6 bases). V was pared by 0 bases and J by 7 bases, with 12 bases between. There are 14 residues in the CDR3. Germline CDR1 reads SNHLY; CDR2 reads FYNNEI. The CDR3 sequence is CASSEAPPTGGYTF. The CDR3 nucleotides are TGTGCCAGCAGTGAAGCCCCCCCGACAGGTGGCTACACCTTC.

The rearrangement uses TRBV4-3 and TRBJ1-5; no firm D call. The germline CDR1 and CDR2 sequences are LGHNA and YSLEER. Deletions cut 0 bases from V and 7 bases from J, with 13 bases between. The CDR3 covers 15 residues. The CDR3 is CASSQDSQPWQPQHF. As DNA, the CDR3 is TGCGCCAGCAGCCAAGATAGCCAGCCTTGGCAGCCCCAGCATTTT.

This chain connects TRBV20-1 to TRBJ2-3; 9 positions agree with TRBD2. In germline, CDR1 is DFQATT, CDR2 SNEGSKA (reference sequence). Trimming cost V 3 bases and J 4 bases; bases outside gene matches: 8. The CDR3 covers 15 residues. In DNA, the CDR3 is TGCAGTGCTAGTTCGGGTAGCGGGGGATCAGATACGCAGTATTTT. The encoded protein is CSASSGSGGSDTQYF.

The chain employs TRBV6-5 and TRBJ2-7; D gene unclear. The germline gives CDR1 MNHEY, CDR2 SVGAGI. CDR3 length: 16 amino acids. V was pared by 0 bases and J by 0 bases, with 12 bases between. CDR3 in DNA: TGTGCCAGCAGTTACTCGGGTGGCGGAAGCTCCTACGAGCAGTACTTC. Translating gives CASSYSGGGSSYEQYF.

J is TRBJ2-7 and V is TRBV3-1 (or the pseudogene TRBV3-2); 10 positions match TRBD1. J gave up 1 base and V 0 bases, and 12 bases lay outside the gene matches. The CDR3 runs 19 residues. Germline loops: CDR1 LGHDT, CDR2 YNNKEL (reference sequence). CDR3 sequence (DNA): TGTGCCAGCAGCCAAGATCTCCAGGGACAGGGGAGGAGATCCTACGAGCAGTACTTC. As protein: CASSQDLQGQGRRSYEQYF.

The V call is TRBV7-9, the J call TRBJ2-5; maybe TRBD1 (5 bases). Trimming removed 1 base at V and 0 bases at J, with 12 bases between. This CDR3 is built from 16 residues. Germline CDR1 reads SEHNR; CDR2 reads FQNEAQ (reference sequence). CDR3 bases: TGTGCCAGCAGCTTAGAGATTTCAGGGTACCAAGAGACCCAGTACTTC. Its protein product is CASSLEISGYQETQYF.

This chain joins TRBV3-1 (or the pseudogene TRBV3-2) and TRBJ2-5; 8 bases agree with TRBD1. This CDR3 comprises 14 residues. V dropped 4 bases and J dropped 4; count of bases not matched to a gene: 5. Germline V gene lookup returns CDR1 LGHDT and CDR2 YNNKEL (reference sequence). The CDR3 spells CASSRQGARETQYF. The CDR3 nucleotides read TGTGCCAGCAGCCGGCAGGGGGCACGAGAGACCCAGTACTTC.